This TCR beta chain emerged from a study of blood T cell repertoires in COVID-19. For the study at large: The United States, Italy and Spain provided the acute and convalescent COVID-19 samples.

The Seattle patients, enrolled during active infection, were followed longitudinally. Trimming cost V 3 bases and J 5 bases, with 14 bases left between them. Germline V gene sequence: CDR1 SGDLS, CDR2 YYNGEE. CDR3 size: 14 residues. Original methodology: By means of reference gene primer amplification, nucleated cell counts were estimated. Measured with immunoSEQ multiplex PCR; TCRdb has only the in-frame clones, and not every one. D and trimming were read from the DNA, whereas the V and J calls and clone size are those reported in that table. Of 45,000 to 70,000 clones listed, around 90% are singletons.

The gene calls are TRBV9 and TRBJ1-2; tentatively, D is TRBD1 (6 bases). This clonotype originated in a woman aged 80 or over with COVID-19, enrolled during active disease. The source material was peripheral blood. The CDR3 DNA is TGTGCCAGCAGCGGTACAGGGAGATATTATGGCTACACCTTC. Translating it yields CASSGTGRYYGYTF.